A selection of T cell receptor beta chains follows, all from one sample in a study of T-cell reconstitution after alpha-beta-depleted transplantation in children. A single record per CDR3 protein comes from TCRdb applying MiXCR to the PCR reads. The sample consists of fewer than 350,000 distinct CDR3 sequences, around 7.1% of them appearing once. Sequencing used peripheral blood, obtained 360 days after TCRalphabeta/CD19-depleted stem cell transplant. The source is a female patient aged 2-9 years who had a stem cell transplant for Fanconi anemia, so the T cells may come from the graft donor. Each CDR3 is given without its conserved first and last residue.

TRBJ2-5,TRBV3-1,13,ASSQETEVQETQY
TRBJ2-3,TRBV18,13,ASSPQGALGDTQY
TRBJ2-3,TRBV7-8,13,ASSYRGGHTDTQY
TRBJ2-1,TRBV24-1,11,ATGTGGVYEQF
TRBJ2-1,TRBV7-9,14,ASSLGAVSPLGEQF
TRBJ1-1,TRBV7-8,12,ASKPGGAHTEAF
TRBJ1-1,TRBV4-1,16,ASSQDVGGGHMNTEAF
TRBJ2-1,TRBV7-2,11,ASSLAFYNEQF
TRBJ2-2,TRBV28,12,ASGLEVYTGELF
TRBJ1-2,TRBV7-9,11,ASSSQEFYGYT
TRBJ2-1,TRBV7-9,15,ASSWTSGRKLYNEQF
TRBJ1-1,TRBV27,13,ASSLSRGLNTEAF
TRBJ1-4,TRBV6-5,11,ASSPFTGEKLF
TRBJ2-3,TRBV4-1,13,ASSQELDYWDKQY
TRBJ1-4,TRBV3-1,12,ASSSGQINEKLF
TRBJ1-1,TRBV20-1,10,RADKYEPEAF
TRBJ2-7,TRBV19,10,ASSIRGEEQY
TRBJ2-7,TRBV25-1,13,ASSESLLFTYEQY
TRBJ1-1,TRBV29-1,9,SVGRNTEAF
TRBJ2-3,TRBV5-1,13,ANSLGGPSTDTQY
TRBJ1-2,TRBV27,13,ASSLASGSLSYYT
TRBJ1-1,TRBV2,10,ASSEPSFEAF
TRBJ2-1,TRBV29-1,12,SVEASRLRNEQF
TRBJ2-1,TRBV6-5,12,ASSYGGPYNEQF
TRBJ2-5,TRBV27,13,ASSFSGIRPETQY
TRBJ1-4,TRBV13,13,ASSLAGPEHEKLF
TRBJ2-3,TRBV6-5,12,ASSYLGPTDTQY
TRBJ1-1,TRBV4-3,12,ASSQETGNAEAF
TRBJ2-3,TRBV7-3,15,ASSLTVGGASTDTQY
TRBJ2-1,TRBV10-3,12,ATQRVEGSGEQF
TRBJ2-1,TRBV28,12,ASIPSGTANEQF
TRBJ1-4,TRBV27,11,ASSLWEGGKLF
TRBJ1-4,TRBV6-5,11,ASSRVAREKLF
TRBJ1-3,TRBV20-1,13,SAEQQANLLHTIY
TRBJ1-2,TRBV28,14,ASSYRRVTFFYGYT
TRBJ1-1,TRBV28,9,ASRGKPEAF
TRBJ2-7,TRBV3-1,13,ASSPSGTVLYEQY
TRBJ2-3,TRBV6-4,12,ASRGTSATDTQY
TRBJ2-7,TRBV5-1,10,ASSIDLTNQY
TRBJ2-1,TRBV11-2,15,ASRIVGASGVRNEQF
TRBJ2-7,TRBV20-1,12,SARDSQGPYEQY
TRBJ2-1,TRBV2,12,ASKSGPSYNEQF
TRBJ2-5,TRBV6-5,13,ASSYSLTGQETQY